The rows below give T cell receptor beta chains drawn from one sample of a study of cytomegalovirus exposure and HLA in healthy donors. Here immunoSEQ multiplex PCR was the method, and the copy in TCRdb shows in-frame clones only, minus some. The sample lists 150,000 or so clones, 65% to 80% seen once, with approximately 4% in the top ten. Sequenced input: PBMCs. The receptors stem from a male donor in good health and CMV-seronegative. Both conserved end residues are part of each CDR3. The D gene is left open where the match is weak. Rows give clone size only sometimes, using once, few, many, or a class for an expanded clone.

J gene	V gene	D gene	clone size	CDR3 DNA	CDR3 protein
TRBJ1-2	TRBV19	TRBD1	.	TGTGCCAGTAGTATAGGACAGGGGTCCGTCGACTATGGCTACACCTTC	CASSIGQGSVDYGYTF
TRBJ1-1	TRBV27	.	.	TGTGCCAGCAGGGTAGGACTGATGAACACTGAAGCTTTCTTT	CASRVGLMNTEAFF
TRBJ1-2	TRBV2	.	.	TGTGCCAGCAGGACAGTCGCGGAGTATGGCTACACCTTC	CASRTVAEYGYTF
TRBJ1-1	TRBV19	.	.	TGTGCCAGTAGTATCGAACGGAGGACTGAAGCTTTCTTT	CASSIERRTEAFF
TRBJ1-4	TRBV6-5	TRBD1	.	TGTGCCAGCAGTTACAGGGCACAGGGGGTCGAAAAACTGTTTTTT	CASSYRAQGVEKLFF
TRBJ2-5	TRBV7-7	.	.	TGTGCTAGCAGCCCCTCACAGGGATCGTGGGAGACCCAGTACTTC	CASSPSQGSWETQYF
TRBJ2-2	TRBV6-4	TRBD1	.	TGTGCCAGCAGTGCGGACAGGGGAAACACCGGGGAGCTGTTTTTT	CASSADRGNTGELFF
TRBJ2-1	TRBV7-2	TRBD2	.	TGTGCCAGCAGCCACCCTGGGCTAGCGGGGGGTCTACCCTACAATGAGCAGTTCTTC	CASSHPGLAGGLPYNEQFF
TRBJ2-1	TRBV6-1	.	.	TGTGCCAGCAGCGCCGCGACAGTATCCTACAATGAGCAGTTCTTC	CASSAATVSYNEQFF
TRBJ1-1	TRBV6-6	.	.	TGTGCCAGCAGTTATTACAGGGAACCTGAAGCTTTCTTT	CASSYYREPEAFF
TRBJ1-2	TRBV6-7	.	.	TGTGCCAGCAGTTACGTATATACAGGGAAACTTAACTATGGCTACACCTTC	CASSYVYTGKLNYGYTF
TRBJ2-7	TRBV2	.	.	TGTGCCAGCAGGGCCTATGTTCGGGGGAGCGAGCAGTACTTC	CASRAYVRGSEQYF
TRBJ1-5	TRBV4-1	.	.	TGCGCCAGCAGCCATATCGGACAGAGCAATCAGCCCCAGCATTTT	CASSHIGQSNQPQHF
TRBJ2-1	TRBV9	TRBD2	.	TGTGCCAGCAGCACCCGGACTAGCTCTGTCAATGAGCAGTTCTTC	CASSTRTSSVNEQFF
TRBJ2-1	TRBV28	.	.	TGTGCCAGCAGTCTACCCCTGGGTGAGACCGCGGGTGTGTTCTTC	CASSLPLGETAGVFF
TRBJ2-7	TRBV27	.	few	TGTGCCAGCAGTTTATGGGGCGGCCCCTACGAGCAGTACTTC	CASSLWGGPYEQYF
TRBJ2-3	TRBV7-2	TRBD2	.	TGTGCCAGCAGCCCCCGGGGGGGGACGCAGTATTTT	CASSPRGGTQYF
TRBJ2-1	TRBV5-1	.	.	TGCGCCAGCAGCTTGGCGCCGGTGTCTTACTACAATGAGCAGTTCTTC	CASSLAPVSYYNEQFF
TRBJ2-5	TRBV5-1	.	.	TGCGCCAGCAGCTTGGGAGAGGTAGAGACCCAGTACTTC	CASSLGEVETQYF
TRBJ1-1	TRBV19	.	.	TGTGCCAGTAGTAACCCGGGACACGCAAAGAACACTGAAGCTTTCTTT	CASSNPGHAKNTEAFF
TRBJ2-3	TRBV5-8	TRBD2	few	TGTGCCAGCAGCTTGGCAGTAGCGGGGATAGATACGCAGTATTTT	CASSLAVAGIDTQYF
TRBJ2-7	TRBV5-1	.	.	TGCGCCAGCAGCTTGGGACAGGTGTACGAGCAGTACTTC	CASSLGQVYEQYF
TRBJ1-5	TRBV9	.	.	TGTGCCAGCAGCGTGGGACACGATAGCAATCAGCCCCAGCATTTT	CASSVGHDSNQPQHF
TRBJ1-1	TRBV7-9	.	.	TGTGCCAGCAGCTTGAGGGAAGTTCCCTTGGCTTTCTTT	CASSLREVPLAFF
TRBJ1-2	TRBV28	TRBD1	.	TGTGCCAGCAGTCAAACCGGGACAGGGGCCTTTGGCTACACCTTC	CASSQTGTGAFGYTF
TRBJ1-4	TRBV7-2	.	.	TGTGCCAGCAGCTTAGAGGCGTCATCGGGAGGGGAAAAACTGTTTTTT	CASSLEASSGGEKLFF
TRBJ1-2	TRBV5-5	.	few	TGTGCCAGCAGCTTTTTAGGGGCCGGCTATGGCTACACCTTC	CASSFLGAGYGYTF
TRBJ2-7	TRBV6-5	.	.	TGTGCCAGCAGCCCGACAATCTACGAGCAGTACTTC	CASSPTIYEQYF
TRBJ1-1	TRBV7-9	.	.	TGTGCCAGCAGCCCCCAGAGACTCACTGAAGCTTTCTTT	CASSPQRLTEAFF
TRBJ2-2	TRBV15	TRBD1	once	TGTGCCACCAGAACGGACAGGGGCAGCACCGGGGAGCTGTTTTTT	CATRTDRGSTGELFF
TRBJ1-1	TRBV6-1	.	.	TGTGCCAGCAGTGATGGGGGCTTAAACACTGAAGCTTTCTTT	CASSDGGLNTEAFF
TRBJ2-1	TRBV9	.	once	TGTGCCAGCAGCGTAGGCCCTAGCGCCCAGATATCCTACAATGAGCAGTTCTTC	CASSVGPSAQISYNEQFF
TRBJ2-1	TRBV14	.	.	TGTGCCAGCAGCCACCGACAGTCTACCTGGGTCGGAGAGCAGTTCTTC	CASSHRQSTWVGEQFF
TRBJ2-7	TRBV2	.	.	TGTGCCAGCAGTCTGCGAGGGTTATACGAGCAGTACTTC	CASSLRGLYEQYF
TRBJ2-1	TRBV10-2	.	.	TGCGCCAGCAAGGACTTGGATGAGCAGTTCTTC	CASKDLDEQFF
TRBJ2-5	TRBV18	.	few	TGTGCCAGCTCACCGGCCCAAGAGACCCAGTACTTC	CASSPAQETQYF
TRBJ2-5	TRBV5-1	.	.	TGCGCCAGCAGCTTGGCCCTACTTGGAGAGACCCAGTACTTC	CASSLALLGETQYF
TRBJ1-2	TRBV7-9	TRBD1	.	TGTGCCAGCAGCTTAGCAGGGGGCGCGGATGGCTACACCTTC	CASSLAGGADGYTF
TRBJ2-2	TRBV5-1	TRBD2	.	TGCGCCAGCACCCCAGCGGGAGGGAGCACCGGGGAGCTGTTTTTT	CASTPAGGSTGELFF
TRBJ2-1	TRBV7-9	TRBD1	few	TGTGCCATCAAAGTCGGGACAGGGCTTTACAATGAGCAGTTCTTC	CAIKVGTGLYNEQFF
TRBJ2-4	TRBV5-5	.	.	TGTGCCAGCAACCCCAGCTTGCTTGGGGAGTTGGCCAAAAACATTCAGTACTTC	CASNPSLLGELAKNIQYF
TRBJ1-1	TRBV7-9	.	.	TGTGCCAGCAGCTTAGATGGGAGTGAAGCTTTCTTT	CASSLDGSEAFF
TRBJ2-1	TRBV7-2	TRBD1	.	TGTGCCAGCGTGGCAGGGGGTAATTGGGAGCAGTTCTTC	CASVAGGNWEQFF
TRBJ2-5	TRBV30	TRBD2	once	TGTGCCTGGAGGGTGACTGGCGGGAGCTCCTCGGGAGAGACCCAGTACTTC	CAWRVTGGSSSGETQYF
TRBJ1-6	TRBV2	TRBD1	.	TGTGCCAGCGGGACAGACTATAATTCACCCCTCCACTTT	CASGTDYNSPLHF
TRBJ2-1	TRBV7-9	.	.	TGTGCCAGCAGCGCCCGGGTCATACTGCTCAATGAGCAGTTCTTC	CASSARVILLNEQFF
TRBJ1-1	TRBV7-3	TRBD1	.	TGTGCCAGCAGCACACGACAGGGGAGGAACACTGAAGCTTTCTTT	CASSTRQGRNTEAFF
TRBJ2-5	TRBV9	TRBD2	.	TGTGCCAGCAGCGCGACTAGCGGGGGGGCGGGAGAGACCCAGTACTTC	CASSATSGGAGETQYF
TRBJ2-7	TRBV7-6	TRBD2	.	TGTGCCAGCAGCCGAACGGGGGGGGGCTACGAGCAGTACTTC	CASSRTGGGYEQYF
TRBJ2-1	TRBV4-1	.	.	TGCGCCAGCAGCCAGGGACCCTTACTAGCCGATGAGCAGTTCTTC	CASSQGPLLADEQFF
TRBJ2-2	TRBV7-2	TRBD1	.	TGTGCCAGCACCTCAGGGGGAGCTTCCGGGGAGCTGTTTTTT	CASTSGGASGELFF
TRBJ2-1	TRBV15	.	.	TGTGCCACCAGACCTCATACTAGGCTGGGCTACAATGAGCAGTTCTTC	CATRPHTRLGYNEQFF
TRBJ1-3	TRBV7-2	.	.	TGTGCCAGCAGCCCTGGGACAGGAAACACCATATATTTT	CASSPGTGNTIYF
TRBJ2-7	TRBV19	TRBD2	.	TGTGCCAGCCATGCGCCGGGGGGCTACGAGCAGTACTTC	CASHAPGGYEQYF
TRBJ2-3	TRBV5-1	TRBD2	.	TGCGCCAGCAGCTCTACTAGCGAGCGGGGCACAGATACGCAGTATTTT	CASSSTSERGTDTQYF